This T cell receptor (beta chain) comes out of a study of monozygotic twins with inflammatory bowel disease (dated by TCRdb to between 2017 and 2020). Regarding the complete study: The complete study included 28 monozygotic twin pairs: 19 IBD-discordant Danish pairs and nine German pairs, of which four were IBD-concordant and five were IBD-discordant. The search for disease-associated traits relied mainly on comparing, within discordant pairs, IBD patients with their genetically identical healthy co-twins. Each individual had, on average, about 151 000 unique TCRalpha sequences and 181 000 unique TCRbeta sequences available for analysis. What the work shows at the level of the full study, not this receptor alone: Because patients received different immunosuppressive treatments, the repertoires may have picked up extra background noise and variability between individuals. Compared with healthy twins, IBD patients had fewer clonotypes in common with other individuals, a difference most pronounced in patients showing signs of disease activity. Distinction between different T cell subtypes could not be achieved in the analysis. Repertoire similarity did not differ between concordant and discordant twins, possibly due to limited statistical power. TCRbeta repertoire diversity, by inverse Simpson index, was decreased in IBD patients compared with their healthy co-twins. No single strong signal or clonotype linked to IBD turned up in the results, so the idea that one exists was not supported.

CDR1 and CDR2 were assigned from the germline V gene as ENHRY and SYGVKD. From the cysteine through the phenylalanine, the CDR3 covers 13 amino acids. DNA is not on record. From each donor, an approximately 2.5 ml peripheral blood sample was collected into PAXgene tubes and kept at -80 degrees C. Without any T cell sorting, total RNA was extracted from whole blood using the PAXgene blood miRNA kit on an automated QIAcube. Peripheral blood from monozygotic twin pairs, either concordant or discordant for inflammatory bowel disease, underwent deep TCRalpha and TCRbeta repertoire profiling that used unique molecular barcoding. Smoking habits were recorded for all twin pairs, and individuals were classified as current, former or never smokers. To prepare the library, 5' RACE was applied. Preparation of each TCR library used approximately 3,700 ng of total RNA. For each sample, cDNA synthesis with SMARTScribe reverse transcriptase was split into eight separate reactions. Unique molecular identifiers containing a 6-nucleotide sample barcode were introduced through template switching during cDNA synthesis. Two nested PCRs of approximately 16 and 10 cycles amplified the TCRalpha and TCRbeta cDNA, and bead purification followed each PCR. Before amplification, cDNA was treated with uracil DNA-glycosylase and purified using the QIAquick PCR purification kit. The second PCR added Illumina TruSeq-compatible adapters along with sample-specific barcodes. TapeStation and Qubit were used to check library quality and concentration, and 5 ng of each library went into the pool. Pooled libraries were sequenced on an Illumina HiSeq2500 single-index Rapid Run with 2 x 100 bp reads and custom sequencing primers. For the original study's pipeline: UMI-based consensus assembly with MiGEC version 1.2.6 was used to correct PCR and sequencing errors. V(D)J alignment, clonotype assembly and CDR3 extraction were performed with MiXCR version 2.1.1. Normalisation of gene usage, clonotype sharing and MAIT/NKT TCR abundance was achieved by analysing the top 1000, 10 000 and 20 000 clonotypes per sample. Diversity was computed as the inverse Simpson index with the vegan R package after downsampling to 27 000 UMIs. Paired Mann-Whitney U tests were applied to discordant twin pairs, and Benjamini-Hochberg correction was used for multiple testing. The reads were reprocessed in TCRdb, with one entry per CDR3 protein sequence and no accompanying DNA. TCRdb, rather than the study authors, made the V and J calls. The data table for this sample lists some 400,000 distinct CDR3 sequences. Of the sample, around 2.4% falls within the top ten clones.

Notes on this clonotype: The target of this receptor is not known.

Recombination joined TRBV10-3 with TRBJ2-7; TCRdb gives TRBD2 as the D gene, but with no DNA this cannot be confirmed. The clonotype comes from a human donor with ulcerative colitis or Crohn's disease, or a healthy co-twin of an affected twin (not recorded which). What was sequenced was blood. The encoded CDR3 is CASGEGETYEQYF.